Here is one TCR beta chain with its context. Its antigen is currently unknown. The V gene end was trimmed by 5 bases and the J gene end by 5 bases; junction bases not matched to a gene: 4. This CDR3 has 13 amino acids. Germline V gene data show CDR1 as SGHRS and CDR2 as YFSETQ. Produced via immunoSEQ multiplex PCR; TCRdb's table is partial and in-frame only. The sample lists 20,000 or so clones; approximately 80% were seen once. This entry is derived from a study of graft-versus-host responses after intestinal transplantation. General observations from the study: Researchers found GvH clones in recipient marrow, and some showed up first in ileum or blood. The study found high graft-versus-host to host-versus-graft clonal ratios in allografts of patients with graft-donor T cell macrochimerism.

The starting material was PBMCs, obtained 14 days after transplant. The receptor was isolated from a human patient who received an intestinal transplant, so some T cells may come from the graft donor. The rearrangement links TRBV5-1 to TRBJ2-5, with 9 bases that match TRBD1. CDR3 DNA: TGCGCCAGCAGTACCGACAGGGGGGAGACCCAGTACTTC. Translated, it gives CASSTDRGETQYF.